The 8 T cell receptor beta chains below all came from one sample that was sequenced in a study of persistence of HIV-infected CD4 T cells. Cells were stimulated with overlapping HIV-1 Gag 15-mer peptides. Memory cells lacking CD40L and CD69 with high CD45RO were sorted. Which antigens these TCRs recognize remains unknown. Sequencing used immunoSEQ version 4 in survey mode. Here immunoSEQ multiplex PCR was the method, and the copy in TCRdb shows in-frame clones only, minus some. The sample lists approximately 36,000 clones, around 85% occurring once. The sequenced sample was cultured CD4+ T cells from PBMCs, obtained from a patient who received antiretroviral therapy. The receptor source for this set is an adult with HIV. The donor label of this sample is uncertain.

This clone appeared a few times. The V gene is TRBV7-2, the J gene TRBJ1-3; D not resolved. The CDR3 sequence is 18 residues long. From germline, CDR1 is SGHTA and CDR2 FQGNSA. Trimming cost V 2 bases and J 0 bases, with 17 bases left between them. CDR3 nucleotide sequence: TGTGCCAGCAGCTTAAGCGGAGGCAGCCTAAACTCTGGAAACACCATATATTTT. Translation gives CASSLSGGSLNSGNTIYF.

The chain uses TRBV21-1 and TRBJ2-3. TRBV21-1 is labeled a pseudogene. The CDR3 sequence is 17 residues long. The chain's CDR3 is CASSDLLRADSPDTQYF. In nucleotides, the CDR3 is TGTGCCAGCAGCGACCTCCTTCGGGCGGATTCCCCAGATACGCAGTATTTT.

This CDR3 reads CASSYSYREEQFF. The CDR3, as DNA: TGTGCCAGCAGTTATTCATACAGGGAGGAGCAGTTCTTC. The genes are TRBV6-5 and TRBJ2-1, with TRBD1 as a possible D gene (6 bases). The CDR3 runs 13 residues. Trimming removed 3 bases at V and 10 bases at J, with 13 bases between. Germline V CDR1 and CDR2: MNHEY, SVGAGI.

This chain links TRBV9 with TRBJ1-2, with D tentatively TRBD1 (6 bases). V lost 3 bases, J lost 8 bases, and 17 bases lay in between. The germline V gene encodes CDR1 SGDLS and CDR2 YYNGEE. CDR3 length equals 14 residues. DNA of the CDR3: TGTGCCAGCAGCGGACAGGAGGGCCCTTACGGCTACACCTTC. It is translated as CASSGQEGPYGYTF. The full variable domain, completed using reference TRBV9 and TRBJ1-2, is DSGVTQTPKHLITATGQRVTLRCSPRSGDLSVYWYQQSLDQGLQFLIQYYNGEERAKGNILERFSAQQFPDLHSELNLSSLELGDSALYFCASSGQEGPYGYTFGSGTRLTVV.

DNA for the CDR3: TGTGCCAGCAGCCACACCGGGACAGGGGGCTTGGATACGCAGTATTTT. It is translated as CASSHTGTGGLDTQYF. This sequence joins TRBV4-2 and TRBJ2-3, with 12 bases aligning to TRBD1. V lost 3 bases and J lost 6; bases outside the gene matches: 7. Germline V gives CDR1 LGHNA, CDR2 YNFKEQ. This CDR3 has 16 residues.

In DNA form, the CDR3 reads TGTGCCAGCAGCATAGCTAGCGGGGGGATCAATGAGCAGTTCTTC. It specifies CASSIASGGINEQFF. The gene calls are TRBV7-3 and TRBJ2-1; 11 bases are a match to TRBD2. The CDR3 is 15 amino acids. The junction had 6 bases not matched to a gene; V was cut back by 5 bases and J by 6 bases. Germline V CDR1 and CDR2: SGHTA, FQGTGA. Supplemented by reference TRBV7-3 and TRBJ2-1, the full variable domain reads GAGVSQTPSNKVTEKGKYVELRCDPISGHTALYWYRQSLGQGPEFLIYFQGTGAADDSGLPNDRFFAVRPEGSVSTLKIQRTERGDSAVYLCASSIASGGINEQFFGPGTRLTVL.

The genes are TRBV4-1 and TRBJ1-5; D is ambiguous. This CDR3 has 16 residues. The germline V gene has CDR1 MGHRA and CDR2 YSYEKL. With 4 bases removed from V and 9 bases from J, the gap between germline ends came to 22 bases. In DNA form, the CDR3 reads TGCGCCAGCAGCCCTACAAGAGCCGCGGATGTAGGGCCCCAGCATTTT. It yields the protein CASSPTRAADVGPQHF.

The rearrangement joins TRBV7-9 to TRBJ2-7; 11 positions match TRBD1. Germline CDR1 SEHNR, CDR2 FQNEAQ (reference sequence). Trimming at V came to 3 bases and at J to 1 base, leaving 2 bases not matched to a gene. The CDR3 totals 15 residues. The CDR3 DNA follows: TGTGCCAGCAGCTTCGGGACAGGGGGGTCCTACGAGCAGTACTTC. It is translated as CASSFGTGGSYEQYF.